This record covers a single TCR beta chain. Antigen: not known. This CDR3 fails to terminate in the conserved phenylalanine or tryptophan, so it likely reflects a read error. Here immunoSEQ multiplex PCR was the method, and the copy in TCRdb shows in-frame clones only, minus some. In the table there are roughly 110,000 clones, approximately 90% of which are singletons. Excluded were patients having autoimmune disease history or systemic immunosuppression. The sample is drawn from a study of OX40 agonist ivuxolimab in advanced cancers. About the research overall: Patients got intravenous ivuxolimab at 0.01 to 10 mg/kg every 2 weeks. Participants averaged approximately 60 years of age (range about 23 to 80) and were roughly 83% male. Study results and limitations: Patients with a partial response at 0.1-3.0 mg/kg had among the lowest clonal expansion.

J lost 0 bases, V lost 3 bases, and 3 bases had no gene match. The germline CDR1 and CDR2 sequences are SGHTA and FQGNSA. There are 16 residues in the CDR3. The genes are TRBV7-2 and TRBJ1-1; TRBD1 matches 11 bases. The source material was CD4+ or CD8+ T cells sorted from blood, sampled in a trial of the OX40 agonist ivuxolimab. The sequence was collected from an adult with an advanced solid tumor such as melanoma, head and neck, liver or kidney cancer. The CDR3 coding sequence is TGTGCCAGCAGCTTCGGGACAGGGGGTTTGAACACTGAAGCTTTCCTT. Amino acids: CASSFGTGGLNTEAFL.